The table lists the clone carrying this TCR beta chain with a few counts. V was pared by 0 bases and J by 2 bases, with 6 bases between. The length of the CDR3 is 14 residues. Per the germline V gene, CDR1 is SGHRS and CDR2 is YFSETQ. These data are taken from a study of T-cell reconstitution after alpha-beta-depleted transplantation in children. During its preparation, the TCRbeta library received unique molecular identifiers. TCRdb re-analysed the PCR reads in MiXCR, keeping a single row per CDR3 protein. The data show some 200,000 distinct CDR3 sequences, with about 14% seen just once and 13% held by the top ten.

The chain employs TRBV5-1 and TRBJ1-3; no firm D call. This clonotype originated in a human donor who donated a stem cell graft to a child with acute lymphoblastic leukemia. Sequenced material: PBMCs from the stem cell graft donor, taken from the stem cell graft. The CDR3 DNA follows: TGCGCCAGCAGCTTGGACAAAGCTGGAAACACCATATATTTT. Translated: CASSLDKAGNTIYF.